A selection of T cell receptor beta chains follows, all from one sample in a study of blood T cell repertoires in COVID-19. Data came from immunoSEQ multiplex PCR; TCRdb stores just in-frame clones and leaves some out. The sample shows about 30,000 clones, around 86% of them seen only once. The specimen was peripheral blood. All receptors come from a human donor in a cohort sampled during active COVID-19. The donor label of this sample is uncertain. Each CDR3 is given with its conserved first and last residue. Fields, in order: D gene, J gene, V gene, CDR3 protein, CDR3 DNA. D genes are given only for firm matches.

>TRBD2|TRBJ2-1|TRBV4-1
CASSQDHRGRTYNEQFF
TGCGCCAGCAGCCAAGACCACCGCGGGAGGACCTACAATGAGCAGTTCTTC
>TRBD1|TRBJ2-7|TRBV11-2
CASSRTGVGSYEQYF
TGTGCCAGCAGCCGAACAGGGGTCGGGTCCTACGAGCAGTACTTC
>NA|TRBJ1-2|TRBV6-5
CASSRALGHGYTF
TGTGCCAGCAGTCGCGCCCTGGGCCATGGCTACACCTTC
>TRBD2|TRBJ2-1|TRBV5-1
CASSLVAGSYNEQFF
TGCGCCAGCAGCTTGGTAGCGGGAAGCTACAATGAGCAGTTCTTC
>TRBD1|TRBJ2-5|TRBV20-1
CSATDRGETQYF
TGCAGTGCTACTGACAGGGGTGAGACCCAGTACTTC
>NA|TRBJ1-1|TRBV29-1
CSVEVGQVNTEAFF
TGCAGCGTTGAAGTTGGCCAAGTGAACACTGAAGCTTTCTTT
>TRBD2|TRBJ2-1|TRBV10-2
CASCKREGSYNEQFF
TGCGCCAGCTGTAAGCGGGAGGGCTCCTACAATGAGCAGTTCTTC
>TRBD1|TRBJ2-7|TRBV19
CASSIPGTGAYEQYF
TGTGCCAGTAGTATACCCGGGACAGGAGCCTACGAGCAGTACTTC
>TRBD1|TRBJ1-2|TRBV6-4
CASSADRGHYGYTF
TGTGCCAGCAGTGCCGACAGGGGCCACTATGGCTACACCTTC
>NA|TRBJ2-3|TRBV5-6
CASSSGSNTDTQYF
TGTGCCAGCAGCTCGGGATCCAACACAGATACGCAGTATTTT
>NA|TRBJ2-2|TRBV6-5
CASNQGTGELFF
TGTGCCAGCAACCAGGGGACCGGGGAGCTGTTTTTT
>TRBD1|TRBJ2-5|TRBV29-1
CSVRDRGTQYF
TGCAGCGTTCGGGACAGGGGGACCCAGTACTTC